This T cell receptor (beta chain) stems from a study of tumor-infiltrating lymphocytes in primary liver carcinoma. Findings of the study overall: The study found tumor-adjacent and tumor-blood pairs overlapped less than tumor region pairs.

Of note for this clonotype: Its target is not known. Since a much larger clone is just one base distant, this may be a read error.

J gave up 8 bases and V 6 bases, and 13 bases lay outside the gene matches. Germline V gene lookup returns CDR1 MNHNS and CDR2 SASEGT. CDR3 length: 16 residues. Production of TCR beta cDNA used about 500 ng total RNA together with a constant-region primer. Libraries for TCR beta were built through three nested multiplex PCR rounds, which together made up a slightly modified ARM-PCR procedure. The two initial PCR rounds, roughly 11 cycles each, used TRBV1-TRBV30 forward and C-beta reverse primers. TCRdb independently ran MiXCR on the multiplex PCR reads; one entry per CDR3 protein. The table shows fewer than 75,000 distinct CDR3 sequences, with roughly two thirds occurring only once. Unsorted bulk tissue of roughly 18-31 mg yielded co-extracted RNA and DNA.

The specimen was liver tumor tissue from sampling region 4. Subset noted: tumor region T4, right-lateral pole. The rearrangement uses TRBV6-1 and TRBJ2-4; 10 bases line up with TRBD1. This receptor was identified in a middle-aged man with primary liver carcinoma and hepatitis B virus infection. The CDR3 sequence: CASRLRLGQGEDIQYF. CDR3 sequence (DNA): TGTGCCAGCAGGCTTAGGCTCGGACAGGGGGAAGACATTCAGTACTTC.